A selection of T cell receptor beta chains follows, all from one sample in a study of T cell responses to AZD1222 COVID-19 vaccine. Repertoires were generated with immunoSEQ multiplex PCR, while TCRdb's copy carries only in-frame clones and drops some. Of approximately 140,000 clones listed, approximately 94% are singletons. This material consisted of peripheral blood, taken on day 0 of AZD1222 vaccination. Every receptor here comes from an adult in good health. Both conserved end residues are part of each CDR3. A D gene is named only where the DNA matches it firmly. Some rows have no size entry. The others give once, few or many, or a class for an expanded clone.

D gene,clone size,J gene,V gene,CDR3 DNA,CDR3 protein
-,-,TRBJ1-2,TRBV12-3/TRBV12-4,TGTGCCAGCAGTGGGCCGGGGGCTGAGGGCACCTTC,CASSGPGAEGTF
-,-,TRBJ2-1,TRBV5-1,TGCGCCAGCAGCATCGCAGGGGGGCGAGGGGATGAGCAGTTCTTC,CASSIAGGRGDEQFF
TRBD1,-,TRBJ1-5,TRBV4-3,TGCGCCAGCAGCCAAGAGCACAGGGGGTATCAGCCCCAGCATTTT,CASSQEHRGYQPQHF
-,-,TRBJ1-6,TRBV19,TGTGCCAGTAGGAGGGACACAAGCTCCTATAATTCACCCCTCCACTTT,CASRRDTSSYNSPLHF
TRBD1,-,TRBJ1-1,TRBV19,TGTGCCAGTAGGAACCGGGACAGGGGAATGGGGTCTGAAGCTTTCTTT,CASRNRDRGMGSEAFF
TRBD1,-,TRBJ1-4,TRBV28,TGTGCCAGCAGGTCATTCAGGGGGTCTAATGAAAAACTGTTTTTT,CASRSFRGSNEKLFF
TRBD2,-,TRBJ2-1,TRBV2,TGTGCCAGCAGTGATTCTAGCGGGAGGGCCGATGAGCAGTTCTTC,CASSDSSGRADEQFF
-,-,TRBJ1-2,TRBV5-4,TGTGCCAGCAGCTTGGGGGAACGCTATGGCTACACCTTC,CASSLGERYGYTF
TRBD1,-,TRBJ1-1,TRBV7-3,TGTGCCAGCAGCTACGGACAGGCGAACACTGAAGCTTTCTTT,CASSYGQANTEAFF
-,-,TRBJ1-1,TRBV2,TGTGCCAGCAAAGAGGAGACGAACACTGAAGCTTTCTTT,CASKEETNTEAFF
-,-,TRBJ1-1,TRBV5-1,TGCGCCAGCGGGTCGGGCAGGGGATGGAACACTGAAGCTTTCTTT,CASGSGRGWNTEAFF
-,-,TRBJ2-2,TRBV24-1,TGTGCCACCAGTGATTTTGCCGGGGAGCTGTTTTTT,CATSDFAGELFF
-,-,TRBJ1-1,TRBV3-1/TRBV3-2,TGTGCCAGCAGCCACCTAGGGGCTCCTACTGAAGCTTTCTTT,CASSHLGAPTEAFF
-,-,TRBJ2-4,TRBV19,TGTGCCAGTAGTACCGCTCTAGCCAAAAACATTCAGTACTTC,CASSTALAKNIQYF
-,-,TRBJ2-1,TRBV6-5,TGTGCCAGCAGTTACTCGAGCTATGAGCAGTTCTTC,CASSYSSYEQFF
-,-,TRBJ1-2,TRBV6-2/TRBV6-3,TGTGCCAGCAGCGACAGCTATGGCTACACCTTC,CASSDSYGYTF
-,-,TRBJ2-5,TRBV7-9,TGTGCCAGCAGCAGGACAGAGGAAGAGACCCAGTACTTC,CASSRTEEETQYF
-,-,TRBJ1-2,TRBV6-2/TRBV6-3,TGTGCCAGCAGCGGGACCGCACATGGCTACACCTTC,CASSGTAHGYTF
-,-,TRBJ1-6,TRBV3-1/TRBV3-2,TGTGCCAGCAGCCATTACCTACAGGGTAGCAATTCACCCCTCCACTTT,CASSHYLQGSNSPLHF
-,-,TRBJ2-3,TRBV24-1,TGTGCCACCAGTGATTGGACTGGCACAGATACGCAGTATTTT,CATSDWTGTDTQYF
TRBD1,-,TRBJ2-1,TRBV5-1,TGCGCCTCGACAGGGGATACCTACAATGAGCAGTTCTTC,CASTGDTYNEQFF
TRBD1,-,TRBJ2-5,TRBV7-9,TGTGCCAGCAGCTTGACAGGGTTCGTGGAGACCCAGTACTTC,CASSLTGFVETQYF
-,-,TRBJ1-6,TRBV19,TGTGCCAGTAGTACACAGATCCAGAATTCACCCCTCCACTTT,CASSTQIQNSPLHF
TRBD1,-,TRBJ1-4,TRBV6-5,TGTGCCAGCAGAAGGGACAGGGGGCGAGAAAAACTGTTTTTT,CASRRDRGREKLFF
-,-,TRBJ1-1,TRBV2,TGTGCCAGCACAGGGCAGGTCACTGAAGCTTTCTTT,CASTGQVTEAFF
TRBD2,-,TRBJ2-1,TRBV13,TGTGCCAGCAGCTTCCTAGCGGATAATGAGCAGTTCTTC,CASSFLADNEQFF
TRBD2,-,TRBJ2-5,TRBV25-1,TGTGCCAGCACCTCGGGCGGGGGGCAAGAGACCCAGTACTTC,CASTSGGGQETQYF
-,-,TRBJ1-2,TRBV28,TGTGCCAGCAGCACTCTACCTACTAACTATGGCTACACCTTC,CASSTLPTNYGYTF
-,-,TRBJ1-2,TRBV4-1,TGCGCCAGCAGCCGAGCCGGCGGGAACTATGGCTACACCTTC,CASSRAGGNYGYTF
TRBD1,-,TRBJ2-5,TRBV7-2,TGTGCCAGCAGCTCGGGGACAGCCCGACAGACCCAGTACTTC,CASSSGTARQTQYF
-,-,TRBJ2-3,TRBV2,TGTGCCAGCAGTGAAATCGACGAAGGTTTCTCCACAGATACGCAGTATTTT,CASSEIDEGFSTDTQYF
-,-,TRBJ1-1,TRBV30,TGTGCCTGGAGTGTAAAGGGGGAAGGGAACACTGAAGCTTTCTTT,CAWSVKGEGNTEAFF
TRBD1,-,TRBJ1-1,TRBV28,TGTGCCAGCAGTCGTTACAGGGGCACTGAAGCTTTCTTT,CASSRYRGTEAFF
TRBD2,-,TRBJ2-1,TRBV4-1,TGCGCCAGCTTCCAGATAGCGGGAGGGCCACGAAATGAGCAGTTCTTC,CASFQIAGGPRNEQFF
-,-,TRBJ1-2,TRBV19,TGTGCCACTTCTGAGTTCGTGGGTGGCTACACCTTC,CATSEFVGGYTF
TRBD1,-,TRBJ2-3,TRBV2,TGTGCCAGCAGTTCCGACAGGGGGATCCCAGATACGCAGTATTTT,CASSSDRGIPDTQYF
TRBD1,-,TRBJ1-6,TRBV2,TGTGCCAGCAGTGGGGCAGGGGGCGCCTATAATTCACCCCTCCACTTT,CASSGAGGAYNSPLHF
TRBD1,-,TRBJ2-1,TRBV2,TGTGCCAGCAGTGGCCCCGGGCAGGGGGCCTACAATGAGCAGTTCTTC,CASSGPGQGAYNEQFF
-,-,TRBJ1-2,TRBV7-9,TGTGCCAGCAGCTTAGCGTCGGTAGGAAACTATGGCTACACCTTC,CASSLASVGNYGYTF
-,-,TRBJ2-2,TRBV7-9,TGTGCCAGCAGAGTGAACACCGGGGAGCTGTTTTTT,CASRVNTGELFF
-,-,TRBJ2-2,TRBV4-2,TGTGCCAGCAGCCAAGGTGCCTCCACCGGGGAGCTGTTTTTT,CASSQGASTGELFF
-,few,TRBJ1-1,TRBV6-5,TGTGCCAGCAGCTTCAATCGGGGGACTGAAGCTTTCTTT,CASSFNRGTEAFF
-,-,TRBJ1-4,TRBV19,TGTGCCAGTAGTTTTACAGGAGTAAGGGAAAAACTGTTTTTT,CASSFTGVREKLFF
TRBD2,-,TRBJ2-3,TRBV4-3,TGCGCCAGCAGTCCTAGCGGCGCTAGCACAGATACGCAGTATTTT,CASSPSGASTDTQYF
TRBD2,-,TRBJ2-3,TRBV6-5,TGTGCCAGCAACGGACTAGCGGGGGAGACAGATACGCAGTATTTT,CASNGLAGETDTQYF
-,-,TRBJ1-2,TRBV9,TGTGCCAGCAGCGGGGAGGGTTTACTAAACTATGGCTACACCTTC,CASSGEGLLNYGYTF
-,-,TRBJ1-2,TRBV5-6,TGTGCCAGCAGCTTTGTTCGCTCCGAGGCGGCCTTC,CASSFVRSEAAF
-,-,TRBJ2-5,TRBV6-5,TGTGCCAGCAGCCCCCGGATTAGGGGGGGAGAGACCCAGTACTTC,CASSPRIRGGETQYF